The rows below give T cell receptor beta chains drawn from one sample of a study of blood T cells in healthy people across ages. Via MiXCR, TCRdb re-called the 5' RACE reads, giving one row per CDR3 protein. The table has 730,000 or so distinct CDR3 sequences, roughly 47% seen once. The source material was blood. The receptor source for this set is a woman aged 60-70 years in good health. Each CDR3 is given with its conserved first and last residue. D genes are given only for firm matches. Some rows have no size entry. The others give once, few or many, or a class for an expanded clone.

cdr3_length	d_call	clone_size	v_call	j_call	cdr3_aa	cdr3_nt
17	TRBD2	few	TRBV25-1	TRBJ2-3	CASSELGTSGVADTQYF	TGTGCCAGCAGTGAATTAGGGACTAGCGGGGTGGCAGATACGCAGTATTTT
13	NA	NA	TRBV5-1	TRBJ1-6	CASSRDLDSPLHF	TGCGCCAGCAGCCGAGATCTCGATTCACCCCTCCACTTT
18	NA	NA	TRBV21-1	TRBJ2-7	CASSKQTSGRTRPYEQYF	TGTGCCAGCAGCAAACAAACTAGCGGGAGAACGAGGCCCTACGAGCAGTACTTC
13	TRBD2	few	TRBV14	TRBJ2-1	CASSHPRGEEQFF	TGTGCCAGCAGCCACCCCCGGGGGGAGGAGCAGTTCTTC
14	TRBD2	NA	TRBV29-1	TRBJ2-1	CSVEEAGGVNEQFF	TGCAGCGTTGAAGAAGCGGGGGGCGTCAATGAGCAGTTCTTC
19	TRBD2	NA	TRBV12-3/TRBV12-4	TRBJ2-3	CASSSELAGPLDGLATQYF	TGTGCCAGCAGTTCGGAACTAGCGGGGCCCCTGGACGGGCTGGCTACGCAGTATTTT
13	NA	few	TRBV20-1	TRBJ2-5	CSAPAGNQETQYF	TGCAGTGCCCCAGCAGGGAACCAAGAGACCCAGTACTTC
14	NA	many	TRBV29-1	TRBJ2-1	CSVLEGASYNEQFF	TGCAGCGTCTTGGAGGGGGCTTCCTACAATGAGCAGTTCTTC
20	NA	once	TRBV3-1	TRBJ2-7	CASSSEAGTKGSPESYEQYF	TGTGCCAGCAGCTCCGAAGCCGGGACAAAAGGTTCTCCGGAATCCTACGAGCAGTACTTC
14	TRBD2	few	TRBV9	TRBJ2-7	CASSPRAGVYEQYF	TGTGCCAGCAGCCCTCGGGCGGGGGTCTACGAGCAGTACTTC
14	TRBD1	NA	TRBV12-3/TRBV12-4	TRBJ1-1	CASRGTGLNTEAFF	TGTGCCAGCAGGGGGACAGGGCTGAACACTGAAGCTTTCTTT
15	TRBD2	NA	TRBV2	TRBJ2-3	CASRPLAGSSDTQYF	TGTGCCAGCAGGCCACTAGCGGGCTCGTCAGATACGCAGTATTTT
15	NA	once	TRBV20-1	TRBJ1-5	CSARGGRRFSQPQHF	TGCAGTGCTAGAGGGGGCAGGCGCTTTTCTCAGCCCCAGCATTTT
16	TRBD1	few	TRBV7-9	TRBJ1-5	CASSFGQDLSNQPQHF	TGTGCCAGCAGCTTCGGACAGGATCTAAGCAATCAGCCCCAGCATTTT
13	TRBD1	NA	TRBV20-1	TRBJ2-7	CSADRGRPYEQYF	TGCAGTGCTGACAGGGGGAGGCCCTACGAGCAGTACTTC
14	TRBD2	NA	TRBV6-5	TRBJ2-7	CASKPGLAGVEQYF	TGTGCCAGCAAACCGGGACTAGCGGGAGTCGAGCAGTACTTC
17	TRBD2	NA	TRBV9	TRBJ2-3	CASSVDRLAGVEDTQYF	TGTGCCAGCAGCGTAGACCGACTAGCGGGAGTGGAAGATACGCAGTATTTT
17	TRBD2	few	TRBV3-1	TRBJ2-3	CASSQEGLAATTDTQYF	TGTGCCAGCAGCCAAGAGGGACTAGCGGCGACCACAGATACGCAGTATTTT
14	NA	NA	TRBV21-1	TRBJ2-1	CASSKAGPANEQFF	TGTGCCAGCAGCAAAGCGGGACCAGCCAATGAGCAGTTCTTC
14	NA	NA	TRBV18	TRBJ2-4	CASPPDYPKNIQYF	TGTGCCAGCCCACCCGACTACCCCAAAAACATTCAGTACTTC
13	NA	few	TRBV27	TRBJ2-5	CASSPQLLDEQYF	TGTGCCAGCAGCCCGCAGTTACTAGATGAGCAGTACTTC
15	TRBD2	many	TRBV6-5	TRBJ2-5	CASSPRLAVQETQYF	TGTGCCAGCAGTCCTCGACTAGCGGTACAAGAGACCCAGTACTTC
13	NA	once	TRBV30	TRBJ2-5	CAWSPGGQNEQYF	TGTGCCTGGAGTCCGGGGGGCCAGAATGAGCAGTACTTC
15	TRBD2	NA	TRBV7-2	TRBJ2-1	CASSQRTSGTDEQFF	TGTGCCAGCAGCCAACGGACTAGCGGGACGGATGAGCAGTTCTTC
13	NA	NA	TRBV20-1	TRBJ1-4	CSAVAGVGEKLFF	TGCAGTGCCGTGGCAGGGGTGGGTGAAAAACTGTTTTTT
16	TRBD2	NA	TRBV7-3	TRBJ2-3	CASSFRAGRGTDTQYF	TGTGCCAGCAGCTTTAGGGCAGGGAGGGGCACAGATACGCAGTATTTT
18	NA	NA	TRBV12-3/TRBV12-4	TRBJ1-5	CASSLLGGSRNSNQPQHF	TGTGCCAGCAGCCTCCTCGGGGGGAGCCGGAATAGCAATCAGCCCCAGCATTTT
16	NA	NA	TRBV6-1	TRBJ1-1	CASSEGAAGMNTEAFF	TGTGCCAGCAGTGAAGGCGCGGCAGGTATGAACACTGAAGCTTTCTTT
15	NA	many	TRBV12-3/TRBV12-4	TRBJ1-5	CASTQDLSSNQPQHF	TGTGCCAGCACTCAGGACCTCTCCAGCAATCAGCCCCAGCATTTT
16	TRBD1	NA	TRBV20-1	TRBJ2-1	CSARAPPGTGRHEQFF	TGCAGTGCTAGAGCTCCACCCGGGACAGGGAGGCATGAGCAGTTCTTC
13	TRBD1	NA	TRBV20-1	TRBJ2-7	CSAKGQGFAKQYF	TGCAGTGCTAAGGGACAGGGATTTGCCAAGCAGTACTTC
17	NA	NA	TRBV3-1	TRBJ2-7	CASSQGPLWAGYYEQYF	TGTGCCAGCAGCCAAGGGCCCTTGTGGGCGGGGTACTACGAGCAGTACTTC
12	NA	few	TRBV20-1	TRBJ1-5	CSARMGNQPQHF	TGCAGTGCTAGAATGGGTAATCAGCCCCAGCATTTT
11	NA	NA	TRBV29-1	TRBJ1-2	CSLMEGDGYTF	TGCAGCCTAATGGAGGGGGATGGCTACACCTTC
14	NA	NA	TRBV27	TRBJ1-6	CASSLKVWNSPLHF	TGTGCCAGCAGTTTGAAGGTTTGGAATTCACCCCTCCACTTT
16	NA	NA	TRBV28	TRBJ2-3	CASRRNPGQGTDTQYF	TGTGCCAGCAGACGCAACCCAGGGCAGGGCACAGATACGCAGTATTTT
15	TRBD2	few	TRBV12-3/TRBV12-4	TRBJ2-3	CASSNGGWGGDTQYF	TGTGCCAGCAGCAATGGGGGGTGGGGGGGAGATACGCAGTATTTT
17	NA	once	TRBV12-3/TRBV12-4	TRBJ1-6	CASSPRGVSSYNSPLYF	TGTGCCAGCAGTCCGCGCGGGGTGAGCTCCTATAATTCACCCCTCTACTTT
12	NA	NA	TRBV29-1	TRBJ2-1	CSGTVSYNEQFF	TGCAGCGGGACAGTCTCCTACAATGAGCAGTTCTTC
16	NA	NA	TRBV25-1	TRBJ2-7	CASSDPRQGGFYEQYF	TGTGCCAGCAGTGACCCCCGACAGGGAGGGTTCTACGAGCAGTACTTC
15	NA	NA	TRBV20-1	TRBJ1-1	CSARGLQGRNTEAFF	TGCAGTGCTAGGGGACTTCAGGGTAGGAACACTGAAGCTTTCTTT
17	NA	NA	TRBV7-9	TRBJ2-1	CASSLALRGDDYNEQFF	TGTGCCAGCAGCTTAGCGTTGCGGGGCGACGACTACAATGAGCAGTTCTTC
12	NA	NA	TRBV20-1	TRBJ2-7	CSTTAASYEQYF	TGCAGTACTACAGCGGCCTCCTACGAGCAGTACTTC
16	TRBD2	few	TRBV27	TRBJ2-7	CASSLRVAGGSHEQYF	TGTGCCAGCAGTTTACGGGTAGCGGGGGGTTCCCACGAGCAGTACTTC
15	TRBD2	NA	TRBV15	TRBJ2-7	CATSRTAGGSYEQYF	TGTGCCACCAGCAGAACAGCGGGGGGGTCCTACGAGCAGTACTTC
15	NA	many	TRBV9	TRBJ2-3	CASSRQTKLGDTQYF	TGTGCCAGCAGCAGACAGACGAAATTAGGAGATACGCAGTATTTT
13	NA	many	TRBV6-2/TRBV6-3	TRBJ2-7	CASTHSGSYEQYF	TGTGCCAGCACCCATAGCGGAAGCTACGAGCAGTACTTC
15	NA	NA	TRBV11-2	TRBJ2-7	CASSLSSLPAYEQYF	TGTGCCAGCAGCTTAAGCTCCCTTCCAGCCTACGAGCAGTACTTC